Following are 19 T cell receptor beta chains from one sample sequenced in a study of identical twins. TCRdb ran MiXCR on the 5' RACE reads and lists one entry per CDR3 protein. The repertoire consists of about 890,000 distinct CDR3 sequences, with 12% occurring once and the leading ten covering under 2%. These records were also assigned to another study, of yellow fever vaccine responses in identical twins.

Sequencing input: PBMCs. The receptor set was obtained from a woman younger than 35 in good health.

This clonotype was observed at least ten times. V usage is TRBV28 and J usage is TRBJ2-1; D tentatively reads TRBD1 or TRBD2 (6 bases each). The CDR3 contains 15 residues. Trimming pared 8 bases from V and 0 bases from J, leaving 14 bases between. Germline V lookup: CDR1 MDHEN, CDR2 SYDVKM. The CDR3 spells CASSPGALSYNEQFF. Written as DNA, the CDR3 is TGTGCCAGCTCTCCGGGGGCCCTCTCCTACAATGAGCAGTTCTTC.

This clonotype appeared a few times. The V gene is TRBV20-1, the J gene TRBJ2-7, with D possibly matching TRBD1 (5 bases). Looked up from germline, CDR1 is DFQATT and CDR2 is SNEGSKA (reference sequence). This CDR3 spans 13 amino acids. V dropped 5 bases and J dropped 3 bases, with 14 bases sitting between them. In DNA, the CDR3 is TGCAGTGCTCTCCTGGACACGAACTACGAGCAGTACGTC. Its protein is CSALLDTNYEQYV.

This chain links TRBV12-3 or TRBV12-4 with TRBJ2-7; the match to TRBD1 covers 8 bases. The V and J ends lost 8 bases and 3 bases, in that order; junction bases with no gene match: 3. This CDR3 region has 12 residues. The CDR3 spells CASRQGYYEQYF. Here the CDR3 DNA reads TGTGCCAGCCGACAGGGGTACTACGAGCAGTACTTC.

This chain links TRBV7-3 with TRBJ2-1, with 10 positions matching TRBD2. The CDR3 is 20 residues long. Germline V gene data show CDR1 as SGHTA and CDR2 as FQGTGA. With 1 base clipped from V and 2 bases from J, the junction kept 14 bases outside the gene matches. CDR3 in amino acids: CASSLNLAGASPSTYNEQFF. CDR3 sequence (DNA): TGTGCCAGCAGCTTAAACCTAGCGGGGGCCTCCCCTAGCACCTACAATGAGCAGTTCTTC.

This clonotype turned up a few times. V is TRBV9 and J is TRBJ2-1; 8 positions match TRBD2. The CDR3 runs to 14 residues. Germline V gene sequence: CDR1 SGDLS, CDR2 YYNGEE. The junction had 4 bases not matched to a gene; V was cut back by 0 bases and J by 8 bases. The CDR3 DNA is TGTGCCAGCAGCGTAGCGGGAGGGTTCTATGAGCAGTTCTTC. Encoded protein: CASSVAGGFYEQFF.

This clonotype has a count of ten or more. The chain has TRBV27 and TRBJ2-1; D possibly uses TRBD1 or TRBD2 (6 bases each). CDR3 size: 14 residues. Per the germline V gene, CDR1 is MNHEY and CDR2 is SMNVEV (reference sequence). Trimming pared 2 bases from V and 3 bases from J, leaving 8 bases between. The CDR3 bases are TGTGCCAGCAGTTTAGGGGGGCTCTACAATGAGCAGTTCTTC. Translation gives CASSLGGLYNEQFF.

In nucleotides, the CDR3 is TGTGCCATCAGAGGGGAAACCGGACAGGGACGCACTCTGGTCTTTGGGGCCAACGTCCTGACTTTC. This codes for CAIRGETGQGRTLVFGANVLTF. The chain joins TRBV10-3 to TRBJ2-6; TRBD1 matches at 8 bases. CDR1 and CDR2 (germline): ENHRY, SYGVKD. Trimming at V came to 6 bases and at J to 3 bases, leaving 25 bases not matched to a gene. The CDR3 has 22 residues.

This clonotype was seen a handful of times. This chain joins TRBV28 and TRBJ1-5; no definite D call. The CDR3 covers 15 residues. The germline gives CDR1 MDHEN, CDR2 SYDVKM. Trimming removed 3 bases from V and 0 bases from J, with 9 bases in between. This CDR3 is CASSLVLASNQPQHF. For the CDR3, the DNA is TGTGCCAGCAGTTTGGTGTTGGCTAGCAATCAGCCCCAGCATTTT.

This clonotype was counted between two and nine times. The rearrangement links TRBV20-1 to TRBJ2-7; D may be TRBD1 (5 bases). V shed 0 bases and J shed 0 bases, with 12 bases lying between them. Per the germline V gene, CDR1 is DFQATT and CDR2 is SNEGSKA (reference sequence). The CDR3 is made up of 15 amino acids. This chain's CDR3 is CSARDLQVSSYEQYF. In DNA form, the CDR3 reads TGCAGTGCTAGAGATCTACAGGTTAGCTCCTACGAGCAGTACTTC.

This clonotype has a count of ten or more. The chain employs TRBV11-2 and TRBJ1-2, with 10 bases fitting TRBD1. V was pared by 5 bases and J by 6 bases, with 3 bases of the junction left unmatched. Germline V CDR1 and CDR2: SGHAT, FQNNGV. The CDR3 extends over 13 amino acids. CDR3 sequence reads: CASSPGQGNGYTF. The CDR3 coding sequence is TGTGCCAGCAGCCCGGGACAGGGGAATGGCTACACCTTC.

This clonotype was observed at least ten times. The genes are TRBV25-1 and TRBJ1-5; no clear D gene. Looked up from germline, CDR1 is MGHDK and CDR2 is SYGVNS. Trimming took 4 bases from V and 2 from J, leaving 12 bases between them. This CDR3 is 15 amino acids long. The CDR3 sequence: CASSASGSGNQPQHF. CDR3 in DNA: TGTGCCAGCAGTGCGTCGGGTAGTGGCAATCAGCCCCAGCATTTT.

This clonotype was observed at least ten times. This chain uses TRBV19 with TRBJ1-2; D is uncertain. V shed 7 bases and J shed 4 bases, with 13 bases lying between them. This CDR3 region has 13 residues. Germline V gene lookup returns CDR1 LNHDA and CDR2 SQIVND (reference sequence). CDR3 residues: CASNLVRSYGYTF. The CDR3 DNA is TGTGCCAGTAACCTAGTCCGAAGCTATGGCTACACCTTC.

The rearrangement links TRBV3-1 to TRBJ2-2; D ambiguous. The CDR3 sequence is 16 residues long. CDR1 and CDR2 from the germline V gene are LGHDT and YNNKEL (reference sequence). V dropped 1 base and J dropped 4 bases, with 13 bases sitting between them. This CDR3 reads CASSQARTVGTGELFF. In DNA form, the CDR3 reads TGTGCCAGCAGCCAAGCCCGGACGGTGGGCACCGGGGAGCTGTTTTTT.

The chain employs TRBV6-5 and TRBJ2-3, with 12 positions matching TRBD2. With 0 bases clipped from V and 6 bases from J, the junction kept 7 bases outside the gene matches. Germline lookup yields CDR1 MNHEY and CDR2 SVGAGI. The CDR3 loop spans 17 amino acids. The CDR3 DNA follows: TGTGCCAGCAGTTACTCGAGGCTAGCGGGGGGGTTGGATACGCAGTATTTT. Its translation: CASSYSRLAGGLDTQYF.

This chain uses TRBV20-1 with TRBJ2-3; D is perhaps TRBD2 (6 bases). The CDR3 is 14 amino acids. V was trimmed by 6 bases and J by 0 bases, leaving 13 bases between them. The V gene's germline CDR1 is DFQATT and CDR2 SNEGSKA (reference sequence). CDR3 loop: CSAAFSGSTDTQYF. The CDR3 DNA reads TGCAGTGCCGCGTTTAGCGGTAGCACAGATACGCAGTATTTT.

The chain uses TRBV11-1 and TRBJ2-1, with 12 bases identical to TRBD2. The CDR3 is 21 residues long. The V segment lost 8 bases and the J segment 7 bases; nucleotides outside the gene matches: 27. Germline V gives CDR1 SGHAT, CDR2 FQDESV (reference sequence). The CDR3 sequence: CASSMTGRPIILAGGPNEQFF. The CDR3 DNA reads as TGTGCCAGCTCCATGACCGGCCGGCCGATCATCCTAGCGGGAGGGCCGAATGAGCAGTTCTTC.

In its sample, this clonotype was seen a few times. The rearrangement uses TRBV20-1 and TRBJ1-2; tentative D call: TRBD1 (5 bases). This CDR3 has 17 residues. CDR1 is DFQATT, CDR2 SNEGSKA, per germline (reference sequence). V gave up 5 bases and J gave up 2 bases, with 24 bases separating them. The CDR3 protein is CSAPSRWGTSGNYGYTF. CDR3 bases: TGCAGTGCTCCATCCCGATGGGGGACGAGTGGGAACTATGGCTACACCTTC.

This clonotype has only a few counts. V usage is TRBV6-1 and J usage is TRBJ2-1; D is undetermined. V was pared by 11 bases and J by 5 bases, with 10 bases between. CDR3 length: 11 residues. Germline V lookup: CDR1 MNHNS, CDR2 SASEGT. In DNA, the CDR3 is TGTGCCGTCCGCCCCAACAATGAGCAGTTCTTC. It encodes CAVRPNNEQFF.

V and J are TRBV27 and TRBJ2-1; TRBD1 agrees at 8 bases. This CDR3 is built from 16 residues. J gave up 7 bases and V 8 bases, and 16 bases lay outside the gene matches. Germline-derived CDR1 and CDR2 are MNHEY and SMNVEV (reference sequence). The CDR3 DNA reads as TGTGCCAGCGGTCCATTGAGGGGACAGGTTCGAAATGAGCAGTTCTTC. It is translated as CASGPLRGQVRNEQFF.